This T cell receptor beta chain was captured by sequencing in a study of blood T cell repertoires in COVID-19. Study at large: The United States, Italy and Spain were the sources of the acute and convalescent COVID-19 samples. T cells, B-cell-depleted T cells, or PBMCs supplied cDNA or gDNA.

Study processing details: Researchers report that nucleated cell counts were estimated from reference gene primer amplification. Only in-frame clones appear in the TCRdb table, and some are missing; sequencing was by immunoSEQ multiplex PCR. D and trimming come from the DNA, and the V and J calls and clone size come from that table. The repertoire holds roughly 570,000 clones, approximately 88% seen once, with less than 9% in the top ten. Followed longitudinally, the Seattle patients had been enrolled during active infection. CDR1 is MNHEY and CDR2 is SVGAGI in the germline V gene. V lost 0 bases to trimming and J lost 2 bases, with 9 bases between them. CDR3 length equals 15 residues.

This clonotype originated in a woman between 50 and 59 years old with COVID-19, enrolled during active disease. The chain has TRBV6-5 and TRBJ2-3; a possible D gene is TRBD2 (6 bases). Sequenced input: peripheral blood. The CDR3 region has the DNA TGTGCCAGCAGTTACTCCGGGGGATACACAGATACGCAGTATTTT. It codes for CASSYSGGYTDTQYF.